Described below is a single TCR beta chain sequence and its context. The entry originates in a study of blood T cell repertoires in COVID-19. Here immunoSEQ multiplex PCR was the method, and the copy in TCRdb shows in-frame clones only, minus some. Among some 46,000 clones listed, 80% to 90% were seen once. Germline CDR1 LGHDT, CDR2 YNNKEL (reference sequence). V lost 1 base and J lost 7, with 14 bases in between. The CDR3 length is 15 residues. Sample: peripheral blood. The chain uses TRBV3-1 (or the pseudogene TRBV3-2) and TRBJ1-5; D uncertain. The sequence was obtained from a woman aged 80 or over with COVID-19, enrolled during active disease. The CDR3 nucleotides are TGTGCCAGCAGCCAAGTGGGAGGGATAGGGCAGCCCCAGCATTTT. It is translated as CASSQVGGIGQPQHF.